One and the same sample provided the 8 T cell receptor beta chains below, sequenced in a study of blood T cell repertoires in COVID-19. Only in-frame clones appear in the TCRdb table, and some are missing; sequencing was by immunoSEQ multiplex PCR. The table includes around 100,000 clones, approximately 80% detected once. Sequenced input: peripheral blood. The receptors derive from a woman in her 70s with acute or convalescent COVID-19.

The chain uses TRBV11-3 and TRBJ2-7; D is possibly TRBD1 (6 bases). The germline V and J ends were trimmed by 1 base and 7 bases, with 17 bases remaining between them. Germline CDR1 and CDR2: SGHNT and YENEEA. This CDR3 contains 15 residues. CDR3 in DNA: TGTGCCAGCAGCTTAGGAGCAGGGGCCGCTTTTGAGCAGTACTTC. Its protein is CASSLGAGAAFEQYF. The full variable domain, completed using reference TRBV11-3 and TRBJ2-7, is EAGVVQSPRYKIIEKKQPVAFWCNPISGHNTLYWYLQNLGQGPELLIRYENEEAVDDSQLPKDRFSAERLKGVDSTLKIQPAELGDSAVYLCASSLGAGAAFEQYFGPGTRLTVT.

This clone is a singleton in its sample. DNA for the CDR3: TGCGCCAGCAGCCAGAGGGCTAGCGGGGGGGTACCCAATGAGCAGTTCTTC. As protein: CASSQRASGGVPNEQFF. The chain joins TRBV5-1 to TRBJ2-1; 12 bases line up with TRBD2. The CDR3 consists of 17 residues. The germline gives CDR1 SGHRS, CDR2 YFSETQ. V shed 4 bases, J shed 6 bases, and the junction held 11 bases outside the gene matches.

In this sample, this clone turned up once. V usage is TRBV29-1 and J usage is TRBJ1-2, with D perhaps matching TRBD1 (5 bases). Per the germline V gene, CDR1 is SQVTM and CDR2 is ANQGSEA. The CDR3 is 14 residues long. V gave up 1 base and J gave up 2 bases, with 11 bases separating them. The CDR3: CSVEGAGLNYGYTF. The CDR3 bases are TGCAGCGTTGAAGGGGCAGGGCTCAACTATGGCTACACCTTC. Combining the CDR3 with reference TRBV29-1 and TRBJ1-2 gives the whole variable domain SAVISQKPSRDICQRGTSLTIQCQVDSQVTMMFWYRQQPGQSLTLIATANQGSEATYESGFVIDKFPISRPNLTFSTLTVSNMSPEDSSIYLCSVEGAGLNYGYTFGSGTRLTVV.

This clone is a singleton in its sample. The CDR3 reads CASRVGTGGEKLFF. The CDR3 DNA is TGTGCCAGCAGGGTTGGGACAGGGGGTGAAAAACTGTTTTTT. This chain links TRBV7-9 with TRBJ1-4, with TRBD1 matching 11 bases. Per the germline V gene, CDR1 is SEHNR and CDR2 is FQNEAQ (reference sequence). The CDR3 is 14 amino acids. The junction had 4 bases not matched to a gene; V was cut back by 6 bases and J by 7 bases.

The genes are TRBV18 and TRBJ1-5; 7 nucleotides agree with TRBD1. Trimming removed 1 base from V and 3 bases from J; junction bases left unmatched: 6. CDR3 length equals 16 residues. CDR1 and CDR2 from the germline V gene are KGHSH and LQKENI. The CDR3 here is CASSPRTGTDNQPQHF. CDR3 DNA: TGTGCCAGCTCACCACGTACCGGGACAGACAATCAGCCCCAGCATTTT.

This clone was recorded only once. V is TRBV5-4 and J is TRBJ1-2; 8 positions agree with TRBD1. The CDR3 length is 15 residues. Per the germline V gene, CDR1 is SGHNT and CDR2 is YYREEE (reference sequence). The V gene end was trimmed by 4 bases and the J gene end by 4 bases; junction bases not matched to a gene: 9. CDR3 bases: TGTGCCAGCAGCCTTACAGGGGGTCTTATCTATGGCTACACCTTC. Its protein product is CASSLTGGLIYGYTF. Drawing the rest from reference TRBV5-4 and TRBJ1-2, the complete variable domain is ETGVTQSPTHLIKTRGQQVTLRCSSQSGHNTVSWYQQALGQGPQFIFQYYREEENGRGNFPPRFSGLQFPNYSSELNVNALELDDSALYLCASSLTGGLIYGYTFGSGTRLTVV.

CDR3 region: CASSVGDYGTVNEKLFF. CDR3 DNA: TGTGCCAGCAGCGTAGGCGATTACGGGACAGTTAATGAAAAACTGTTTTTT. J is TRBJ1-4 and V is TRBV9, with 7 nucleotides matching TRBD1. Germline V CDR1 and CDR2: SGDLS, YYNGEE. The CDR3 loop spans 17 amino acids. The V segment lost 0 bases and the J segment 4 bases; nucleotides outside the gene matches: 9.

This clone was detected a few times. The chain combines TRBV6-1 with TRBJ2-7, with D unclear. Germline V gene sequence: CDR1 MNHNS, CDR2 SASEGT. V was pared by 1 base and J by 0 bases, with 7 bases between. This CDR3 has 14 residues. The CDR3 here is CASSEGPGSYEQYF. CDR3 nucleotide sequence: TGTGCCAGCAGTGAAGGGCCGGGCTCCTACGAGCAGTACTTC.